The 4 T cell receptor beta chains below were found in one sample sequenced in a study of T-cell reconstitution after alpha-beta-depleted transplantation in children. Unique molecular identifiers were built into the TCRbeta library. One entry per CDR3 protein results from TCRdb running MiXCR on the PCR reads. Of some 76,000 distinct CDR3 sequences listed, about a tenth are singletons. Material: PBMCs, obtained before TCRalphabeta/CD19-depleted stem cell transplant. The origin of the receptors is a boy younger than 18 with acute myeloid leukemia, due to receive a stem cell transplant.

This clonotype was seen repeatedly, ten times or more. The chain has TRBV29-1 and TRBJ2-1; D is uncertain. This CDR3 spans 14 amino acids. CDR1 is SQVTM, CDR2 ANQGSEA, per germline. The V end lost 7 bases, the J end lost 0 bases, and 13 bases lay between the germline ends. CDR3 sequence: CSARHRSSYNEQFF. The CDR3 coding sequence is TGCAGCGCTCGGCACAGAAGCTCCTACAATGAGCAGTTCTTC.

Many counts were recorded for this clonotype. The V and J genes are TRBV11-2 and TRBJ2-3; the D gene is possibly TRBD2 (5 bases). The V gene's germline CDR1 is SGHAT and CDR2 FQNNGV. Trimming stripped 0 bases from V and 0 bases from J, with 13 bases between. The CDR3 has 17 residues. The CDR3: CASSLDRGARSTDTQYF. For the CDR3, the DNA is TGTGCCAGCAGCTTAGATCGGGGTGCGCGGAGCACAGATACGCAGTATTTT. The variable domain in full, completed from reference TRBV11-2 and TRBJ2-3, reads EAGVAQSPRYKIIEKRQSVAFWCNPISGHATLYWYQQILGQGPKLLIQFQNNGVVDDSQLPKDRFSAERLKGVDSTLKIQPAKLEDSAVYLCASSLDRGARSTDTQYFGPGTRLTVL.

This clonotype was seen many times. The V call is TRBV5-1, the J call TRBJ1-6; D may be TRBD1 (5 bases). The germline gives CDR1 SGHRS, CDR2 YFSETQ. V shed 3 bases and J shed 4 bases, with 11 bases lying between them. The CDR3 length is 15 residues. CDR3 loop: CASSSGDRYNSPLHF. In nucleotides, the CDR3 is TGCGCCAGCAGCTCGGGGGACCGTTATAATTCACCCCTCCACTTT.

There are many counts of this clonotype. The V call is TRBV7-2, the J call TRBJ1-2, with TRBD1 identical over 9 bases. J gave up 2 bases and V 0 bases, and 13 bases lay outside the gene matches. The CDR3 length is 19 residues. Germline values: CDR1 SGHTA, CDR2 FQGNSA. The CDR3 nucleotides read TGTGCCAGCAGCTTAGCGAACCTCGTCCCGGGACAGGGAAACTATGGCTACACCTTC. It codes for CASSLANLVPGQGNYGYTF.